This TCR beta chain was obtained from a study of blood T cell repertoires in COVID-19. Study context: From the United States, Italy and Spain came samples of acute and convalescent COVID-19. Sources were T cells, B-cell-depleted T cells, or PBMCs; the material itself was cDNA or gDNA.

Method: immunoSEQ multiplex PCR; TCRdb's copy keeps in-frame clones and lacks some. This table has 150,000 to 200,000 clones, 70% to 90% appearing once. The sequence derives from a young man who had recovered from COVID-19. The source material was peripheral blood.

The CDR3 DNA follows: TGCGCCAGCAGCCAAACAGGGTCTGGGGCCAACGTCCTGACTTTC. Its translation is CASSQTGSGANVLTF. The rearrangement uses TRBV4-1 and TRBJ2-6; tentatively, D is TRBD1 (6 bases). This CDR3 contains 15 residues. The germline V gene has CDR1 MGHRA and CDR2 YSYEKL. Trimming shortened V by 2 bases and J by 1 base, and 6 bases separated the two germline ends.